Each of the 3 T cell receptor beta chains below was sequenced from the same sample in a study of cytomegalovirus exposure and HLA in healthy donors. The PCR used 60 Vbeta and 13 Jbeta primers. TCRdb's table, derived via immunoSEQ multiplex PCR, lists solely in-frame clones and lacks some. Of 85,000 to 90,000 clones in the sample, around 74% are singletons; the top ten hold about a tenth. Specimen: PBMCs. The source of these receptors is a man aged 30-40 years in good health and CMV-seropositive.

This chain connects TRBV9 to TRBJ1-6; weak D call: TRBD1 (6 bases). The germline V gene encodes CDR1 SGDLS and CDR2 YYNGEE. Trimming cost V 2 bases and J 9 bases, with 15 bases left between them. The CDR3 extends over 15 amino acids. CDR3 sequence: CASSVTTGSRSPLHF. CDR3 in DNA: TGTGCCAGCAGCGTTACGACAGGCTCACGTTCACCCCTCCACTTT.

The chain recombines TRBV2 with TRBJ1-2; D is uncertain. The CDR3 runs 15 residues. Per the germline V gene, CDR1 is SNHLY and CDR2 is FYNNEI. V lost 1 base and J lost 2, with 11 bases in between. The CDR3 here is CASSEERVANYGYTF. The CDR3, as DNA: TGTGCCAGCAGTGAAGAGCGGGTGGCAAACTATGGCTACACCTTC.

The chain carries TRBV5-1 and TRBJ1-3; D is ambiguous. Germline lookup yields CDR1 SGHRS and CDR2 YFSETQ. V was trimmed by 3 bases and J by 2 bases, leaving 9 bases between them. CDR3 length: 14 amino acids. The CDR3 nucleotides are TGCGCCAGCAGCTGGGGAGCAGCTGGAAACACCATATATTTT. Translated: CASSWGAAGNTIYF.